This TCR beta chain was recovered during a study of T cells in Graves' hyperthyroidism and ophthalmopathy. What was amplified from RNA transcripts were TCR beta CDR3 regions. The study used the HTBI primer set for a first-round RT-PCR of the TCR CDR3. TCRdb independently ran MiXCR on the multiplex PCR reads; one entry per CDR3 protein. This sample has about 600,000 distinct CDR3 sequences, with about 16% found just once. Germline V gives CDR1 DFQATT, CDR2 SNEGSKA (reference sequence). The CDR3 totals 16 residues. V gave up 6 bases and J gave up 2 bases; unmatched junction bases: 14. The table lists this clonotype with many counts. The authors took PBMCs from over 8.5 ml fresh peripheral blood.

The rearrangement links TRBV20-1 to TRBJ2-3; TRBD2 agrees at 7 bases. The TCR was taken from a middle-aged woman with Graves' ophthalmopathy. Sequenced sample: blood. CDR3 residues: CSAGGWTGENTDTQYF. The CDR3 nucleotides are TGCAGTGCGGGGGGGTGGACTGGCGAAAACACAGATACGCAGTATTTT.